This entry concerns a single T cell receptor beta chain. Its specificity is not known. Because it lacks the conserved phenylalanine or tryptophan at the end, this CDR3 is likely a read error. The limits of the CDR3 on the DNA are not certain, so only TCRdb's listed CDR3 is given. Before the COVID-19 pandemic, during about 2011-2019, CD4+ T cells were taken from unexposed donors. Isolation of CD4+ T cells took place after less than 11 days in culture. Profiling relied on immunoSEQ multiplex PCR, and the TCRdb table lists in-frame clones only, not all of them. Among around 25,000 clones listed, about 76% were seen once. The sample originates from a study of CD4 T cells in relation to SARS-CoV-2 and coronaviruses. In the study overall: TCR beta CDR3s were sequenced after approximately ten-day antigen culture of PBMCs. Notes on the study in general: Crossreactivity was assessed only for spike protein, not other viral proteins. Pre-pandemic and post-infection samples never came from the same donor.

The source material was CD4+ T cells from PBMCs, cultured in vitro. The receptor was derived from a human donor in good health.

The CDR3 is CASSTPAGQGTY. The genes are TRBV28 and TRBJ2-7; the table's D call TRBD1 went unverified against the DNA. Germline assignment: CDR1 MDHEN and CDR2 SYDVKM. From its first to its last residue, the CDR3 has 12 amino acids.